This T cell receptor beta chain comes out of a study of T cells after yellow fever vaccination (dated by TCRdb to between 2017 and 2020). Some background on the complete study: The SMART-Seq v4 Ultra Low Input RNA kit was used to prepare libraries from fractions with low cell numbers. To track T-cell clones before and after primary and booster YFV17D yellow fever vaccination, bulk TCR alpha and beta repertoires were sequenced longitudinally. The cohort comprised two healthy male donors, one aged 18 to 30 and one aged 30 to 40 years. Blood was collected at multiple timepoints before and after primary and secondary immunization, and bulk PBMC replicates and cell subsets were isolated.

In the case of this clonotype: Its antigen is still unknown. Within one base of it there is no much larger clone, and no base qualities were kept.

In the paper's terms, the treatment or condition label means: live attenuated yellow fever vaccine strain. PBMCs were isolated from peripheral blood using a standard Ficoll-Paque protocol. CD4 and CD8 T-cell fractions were isolated with Dynabeads CD4 and CD8 positive selection kits. TriZol was used to extract RNA from bulk PBMCs, CD4 and CD8 fractions, and dextramer-positive and dextramer-negative fractions. The CDR3 covers 16 residues, taking in both the cysteine and the phenylalanine. Here the CDR3 DNA is all that survives: 48 bases in frame from base 1. V and J are truncated by 5 bases and 0 bases respectively, leaving an intervening sequence of 11 bases. CDR1 and CDR2 are drawn from the germline V gene: SGHVS, FNYEAQ. Results the study describes overall, beyond this receptor: Because abundant contaminating clonotypes from the bulk population could be contained in FACS-sorted repertoires, computational filtering was required. A small fraction of clonotypes showed up in both the CD4 and CD8 compartments, probably as a result of convergent recombination. Because the study included only a couple of donors, the extent to which the findings can be generalized is limited. Compared with the primary T-cell response, the secondary T-cell response was faster but weaker, reaching its peak on day 5 rather than on day 15. Most clones expanded after primary vaccination (around 97% of CD4 and 88% of CD8) were re-detected after the booster, suggesting that broad memory maintenance occurred.

TCR cDNA was synthesized by 5'RACE template switching, which introduced a universal primer site and unique molecular identifiers. Priming of cDNA synthesis was performed from both the TCR alpha and TCR beta constant segments. Libraries were amplified in two PCR steps, with sample barcodes and sequencing adapters added in the second step. Libraries were sequenced on Illumina HiSeq 2500 (2x100 bp) or NovaSeq (2x150 bp). In the paper's pipeline: Demultiplexing of reads and collapsing into UMI consensus sequences were performed with MIGEC, and V(D)J alignment was carried out with MiXCR. Vaccine-responding clonotypes were identified with edgeR using replicate PBMC samples, with FDR below 0.01 and a log2 fold change above 5 up to day 15 being required. Each bulk clonotype was labeled CD4 or CD8 based on which sequenced repertoire, CD4 or CD8, contained the clonotype at higher abundance. Using fastp at Q25 and MiXCR, TCRdb reprocessed the public reads and kept productive beta chains. Every CDR3 protein is listed once, alongside the most common genes and DNA of its rows. The V and J calls were not made by the authors but by TCRdb's processing. The sample includes roughly 170,000 distinct CDR3 sequences, with approximately 6.2% observed a single time. The ten largest clones represent 2.5% to 3.5% of the sample.

The chain couples TRBV7-6 to TRBJ2-6; the D gene cannot be resolved reliably. The source material was CD4+ T cells sorted from PBMCs, sampled on the day of the first yellow fever vaccination. The clonotype was recovered from a man aged 18 to 30 who received the YFV17D yellow fever vaccine. The CDR3: CASSPIGVSGANVLTF. The nucleotides read TGTGCCAGCAGCCCCATTGGCGTCTCTGGGGCCAACGTCCTGACTTTC.